This TCR beta chain appears in the sequencing data of a study of blood T cell repertoires in COVID-19. How the authors handled the data: Estimates of nucleated cell counts were drawn from the amplification of reference gene primers. Using immunoSEQ multiplex PCR, the repertoire was profiled, and TCRdb retains in-frame clones only, with some absent. Clonal size and the V and J genes are those of that table, whereas D and trimming came from the DNA. The repertoire holds some 700,000 clones, with 75% to 90% as singletons. Germline CDR1 is SGHNT and CDR2 is YYREEE (reference sequence). The CDR3 contains 13 residues. The V and J ends lost 0 bases and 8 bases, in that order; junction bases with no gene match: 4.

This TCR was sampled from a young woman with acute or convalescent COVID-19. V usage is TRBV5-4 and J usage is TRBJ1-2, with 7 bases fitting TRBD1. Specimen: peripheral blood. Written as DNA, the CDR3 is TGTGCCAGCAGCTTGGCGGGACAGATAGGCTACACCTTC. Translation gives CASSLAGQIGYTF.